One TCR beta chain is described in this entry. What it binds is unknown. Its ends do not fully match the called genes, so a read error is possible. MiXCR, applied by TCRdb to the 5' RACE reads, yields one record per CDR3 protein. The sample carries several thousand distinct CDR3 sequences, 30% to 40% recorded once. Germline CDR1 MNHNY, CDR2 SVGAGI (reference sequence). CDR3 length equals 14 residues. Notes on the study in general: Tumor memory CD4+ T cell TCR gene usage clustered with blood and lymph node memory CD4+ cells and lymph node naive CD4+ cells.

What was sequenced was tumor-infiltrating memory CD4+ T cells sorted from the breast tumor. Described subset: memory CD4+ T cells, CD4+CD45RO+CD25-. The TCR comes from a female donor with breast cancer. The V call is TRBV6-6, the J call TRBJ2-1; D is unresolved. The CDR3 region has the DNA TGTGCCAGCAGTTACTCCCGAGCTTACAATGTGCAGTTCTTC. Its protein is CASSYSRAYNVQFF.